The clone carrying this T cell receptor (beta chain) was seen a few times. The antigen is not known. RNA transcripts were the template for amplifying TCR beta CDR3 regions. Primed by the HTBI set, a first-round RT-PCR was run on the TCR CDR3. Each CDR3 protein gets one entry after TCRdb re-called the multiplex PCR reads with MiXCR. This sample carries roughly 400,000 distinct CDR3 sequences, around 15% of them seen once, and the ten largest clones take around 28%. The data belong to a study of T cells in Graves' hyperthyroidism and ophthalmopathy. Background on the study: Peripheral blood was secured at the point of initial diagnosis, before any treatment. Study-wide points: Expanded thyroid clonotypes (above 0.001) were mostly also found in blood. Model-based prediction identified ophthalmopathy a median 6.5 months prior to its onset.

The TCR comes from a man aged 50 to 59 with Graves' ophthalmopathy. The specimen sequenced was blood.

CDR3 nucleotides: TGCAGCGTCCCGGGACTACATGACAATGAGCAGTTCTTC. Its protein is CSVPGLHDNEQFF. The rearrangement uses TRBV29-1 and TRBJ2-1, with 7 bases that match TRBD2. CDR1 SQVTM and CDR2 ANQGSEA come from the germline V gene. Trimming removed 6 bases from V and 5 bases from J; junction bases left unmatched: 7. The CDR3 is made up of 13 amino acids.